These 29 T cell receptor beta chains share one sample of origin, sequenced in a study of beta chain features in type 1 diabetes. The whole isolated RNA underwent reverse transcription, so sequencing captured expressed TCRB transcripts. Profiled with immunoSEQ multiplex PCR; TCRdb holds only in-frame clones, not every one. The data show 350,000 to 450,000 clones, with around 14% seen just once and roughly 0.038% held by the top ten. The sequenced sample was naive CD4+ T cells from blood. The receptor source for this set is a man aged 25-40 years in good health.

The gene calls are TRBV30 and TRBJ1-1, with 10 bases identical to TRBD1. Losses at the gene ends were 1 base for V and 1 base for J; bases not matched to a gene: 0. Germline lookup yields CDR1 GTSNPN and CDR2 SVGIG (reference sequence). The CDR3 contains 14 residues. The CDR3 protein is CAWSGDRGNTEAFF. Written as DNA, the CDR3 is TGTGCCTGGAGTGGGGACAGGGGGAACACTGAAGCTTTCTTT.

The rearrangement joins TRBV7-2 to TRBJ2-1; a possible D gene is TRBD1 (5 bases). Trimming stripped 6 bases from V and 8 bases from J, with 11 bases between. There are 12 residues in the CDR3. CDR1 is SGHTA and CDR2 is FQGNSA in the germline V gene. CDR3 coding DNA: TGTGCCAGCAGACTCTCAGGGTATGAGCAGTTCTTC. Translation gives CASRLSGYEQFF.

There are a few counts of this clone. The J gene is TRBJ2-1, the V gene TRBV2; 13 nucleotides align to TRBD2. Germline CDR1 and CDR2: SNHLY and FYNNEI. This CDR3 is built from 15 residues. The trim removed 6 bases at V and 9 bases at J, leaving 8 bases unmatched. CDR3 region: CASRDTSGRASEQFF. The DNA for the CDR3 is TGTGCCAGCAGAGATACTAGCGGGAGGGCTAGTGAGCAGTTCTTC.

This clone appeared a few times. The chain couples TRBV5-1 to TRBJ2-3; D is undetermined. Germline values: CDR1 SGHRS, CDR2 YFSETQ. The V end lost 0 bases, the J end lost 7 bases, and 9 bases lay between the germline ends. The CDR3 spans 13 residues. CDR3 nucleotides: TGCGCCAGCAGCTTGGAGCTGGCTTATACGCAGTATTTT. It yields the protein CASSLELAYTQYF.

This clone appeared a few times. The CDR3 region has the DNA TGTGCCAGCAGCCTAAACAGACTTGGGGCCAACGTCCTGACTTTC. As protein: CASSLNRLGANVLTF. The V call is TRBV7-8, the J call TRBJ2-6; D unresolved. This CDR3 comprises 15 residues. The germline V and J ends were trimmed by 5 bases and 3 bases, with 11 bases remaining between them. The germline gives CDR1 SGHVS, CDR2 FQNEAQ.

This clone occurred many times. This chain uses TRBV15 with TRBJ2-5; no definite D call. CDR1 and CDR2 (germline): LNHNV, YYDKDF (reference sequence). Deletions cut 3 bases from V and 5 bases from J, with 4 bases between. The CDR3 loop spans 11 amino acids. In DNA, the CDR3 is TGTGCCACCAGCAGGCGGGAGACCCAGTACTTC. Residues: CATSRRETQYF.

Notes on this clone: One end of the junction varies from germline; a read error may be responsible. The chain carries TRBV6-5 and TRBJ2-7; D remains ambiguous. The CDR3 runs 12 residues. The germline V gene has CDR1 MNHEY and CDR2 SVGAGI. CDR3 sequence (DNA): TGTGCCAGCAGTTCTAATCGTGGCGACGGTGACTTC. Encoded protein: CASSSNRGDGDF.

The rearrangement uses TRBV6-1 and TRBJ2-7; D perhaps matches TRBD2 (6 bases). The CDR3 length is 15 residues. Germline values: CDR1 MNHNS, CDR2 SASEGT. Trimming took off 5 bases at V and 0 bases at J, with 14 bases between the two ends. The CDR3 region has the DNA TGTGCCAGCAGTATCGTGGCGGGAAGCTCCTACGAGCAGTACTTC. As protein: CASSIVAGSSYEQYF.

This clone showed up just a few times. The V call is TRBV5-6, the J call TRBJ2-1; 10 nucleotides align to TRBD1. The CDR3 totals 17 residues. J lost 4 bases, V lost 3 bases, and 10 bases had no gene match. Germline V gene sequence: CDR1 SGHDT, CDR2 YYEEEE. CDR3 region: CASSSTQPGQGYNEQFF. DNA for the CDR3: TGTGCCAGCAGCTCAACTCAACCGGGACAGGGGTACAATGAGCAGTTCTTC.

This clone came up a few times. V usage is TRBV18 and J usage is TRBJ1-1, with D perhaps matching TRBD1 (5 bases). Looked up from germline, CDR1 is KGHSH and CDR2 is LQKENI. V was trimmed by 3 bases and J by 0 bases, leaving 8 bases between them. The CDR3 length is 14 residues. The CDR3 coding sequence is TGTGCCAGCTCACCGGGGCGGATGAACACTGAAGCTTTCTTT. This translates into CASSPGRMNTEAFF.

The genes are TRBV2 and TRBJ2-5; D may be TRBD1 (6 bases). Germline V CDR1 and CDR2: SNHLY, FYNNEI. Deletions cut 2 bases from V and 5 bases from J, with 9 bases between. The CDR3 is made up of 13 amino acids. The CDR3 loop is CASSERGFETQYF. CDR3 nucleotides: TGTGCCAGCAGTGAAAGGGGGTTTGAGACCCAGTACTTC.

This clone turned up a few times. The V call is TRBV18, the J call TRBJ2-7; D might be TRBD2 (5 bases). There are 13 residues in the CDR3. Trimming removed 4 bases from V and 6 bases from J, with 13 bases in between. Per the germline V gene, CDR1 is KGHSH and CDR2 is LQKENI. CDR3 in amino acids: CASSLRVAGEQYV. CDR3 bases: TGTGCCAGCTCACTTCGGGTTGCGGGCGAGCAGTACGTC.

The rearrangement uses TRBV5-1 and TRBJ2-6; D uncertain. Trimming took off 1 base at V and 2 bases at J, with 16 bases between the two ends. Germline lookup yields CDR1 SGHRS and CDR2 YFSETQ. The CDR3 runs 18 residues. CDR3 nucleotides: TGCGCCAGCAGCTTGATAGAAACCGTTGGAACTGGGGCCAACGTCCTGACTTTC. Translated: CASSLIETVGTGANVLTF. Full variable domain (remainder filled in from reference TRBV5-1 and TRBJ2-6): KAGVTQTPRYLIKTRGQQVTLSCSPISGHRSVSWYQQTPGQGLQFLFEYFSETQRNKGNFPGRFSGRQFSNSRSEMNVSTLELGDSALYLCASSLIETVGTGANVLTFGAGSRLTVL.

This chain connects TRBV27 to TRBJ1-5, with D hard to call. The germline gives CDR1 MNHEY, CDR2 SMNVEV (reference sequence). CDR3 length: 16 amino acids. Trimming removed 5 bases at V and 1 base at J, with 15 bases between. The CDR3 sequence: CASSPVRVPSNQPQHF. The CDR3 DNA is TGTGCCAGCAGTCCGGTGAGGGTGCCGAGCAATCAGCCCCAGCATTTT.

This clone showed up just a few times. This chain connects TRBV28 to TRBJ2-7, with 7 bases fitting TRBD1. Germline V gene data show CDR1 as MDHEN and CDR2 as SYDVKM. The CDR3 consists of 13 residues. V was pared by 3 bases and J by 1 base, with 0 bases of the junction left unmatched. This chain's CDR3 is CASSLTGSYEQYV. Written as DNA, the CDR3 is TGTGCCAGCAGTTTGACAGGGTCCTACGAGCAGTACGTC.

The chain recombines TRBV20-1 with TRBJ2-1, with D unclear. Trimming took 7 bases from V and 10 from J, leaving 14 bases between them. There are 11 residues in the CDR3. Germline lookup yields CDR1 DFQATT and CDR2 SNEGSKA (reference sequence). This CDR3 is CSVKVLEEQFF. CDR3 in DNA: TGCAGTGTTAAGGTGTTGGAAGAGCAGTTCTTC.

This clone was found a few times. This rearrangement joins TRBV7-2 to TRBJ2-7; the D is unclear. CDR1 is SGHTA, CDR2 FQGNSA, per germline. V shed 2 bases and J shed 2 bases, with 4 bases lying between them. CDR3 size: 12 residues. CDR3 DNA: TGTGCCAGCAGCTTAAGGGCCTACGAGCAGTACTTC. This codes for CASSLRAYEQYF.

This clone was detected only a few times. This sequence joins TRBV9 and TRBJ2-3; TRBD2 matches 12 bases. This CDR3 comprises 16 residues. V lost 3 bases and J lost 3; bases outside the gene matches: 5. Germline-derived CDR1 and CDR2 are SGDLS and YYNGEE. CDR3 amino acids: CASSARLAGATDTQYF. The CDR3 coding sequence is TGTGCCAGCAGCGCGAGACTAGCGGGGGCTACAGATACGCAGTATTTT.

This clone came up a few times. The chain carries TRBV15 and TRBJ1-4; TRBD1 might be the D (5 bases). CDR1 LNHNV and CDR2 YYDKDF come from the germline V gene (reference sequence). V gave up 3 bases and J gave up 8 bases, with 10 bases separating them. CDR3 length equals 13 residues. CDR3 coding DNA: TGTGCCACCAGCAGCCGGTACAGGGAAAAACTGTTTTTT. Residues: CATSSRYREKLFF. Using reference TRBV15 and TRBJ1-4 for the parts outside the CDR3, the full variable domain is DAMVIQNPRYQVTQFGKPVTLSCSQTLNHNVMYWYQQKSSQAPKLLFHYYDKDFNNEADTPDNFQSRRPNTSFCFLDIRSPGLGDTAMYLCATSSRYREKLFFGSGTQLSVL.

This clone has more than one count but fewer than ten. This sequence joins TRBV10-3 and TRBJ2-2; D might be TRBD1 or TRBD2, each matching 5 bases. The CDR3 spans 15 residues. Germline V gives CDR1 ENHRY, CDR2 SYGVKD. The germline V and J ends were trimmed by 9 bases and 4 bases, with 18 bases remaining between them. CDR3 region: CAIRDGTRGTGELFF. The CDR3 nucleotides read TGTGCCATTCGGGACGGAACTCGTGGCACCGGGGAGCTGTTTTTT.

This clone was counted between two and nine times. This chain joins TRBV27 and TRBJ2-7, with 7 bases lining up with TRBD1. This CDR3 comprises 18 residues. The V and J ends lost 5 bases and 3 bases, in that order; junction bases with no gene match: 19. Germline V lookup: CDR1 MNHEY, CDR2 SMNVEV (reference sequence). As DNA, the CDR3 is TGTGCCAGCAGTCCCCCGGCGTCGACAGGGAACAAGGGCTACGAGCAGTACGTC. Translated, it gives CASSPPASTGNKGYEQYV.

The rearrangement uses TRBV7-9 and TRBJ2-3; no definite D call. Trimming took off 2 bases at V and 4 bases at J, with 10 bases between the two ends. Germline CDR1 and CDR2: SEHNR and FQNEAQ (reference sequence). This CDR3 has 14 amino acids. CDR3 sequence: CASSLIGSADTQYF. As DNA, the CDR3 is TGTGCCAGCAGCTTAATAGGATCCGCAGATACGCAGTATTTT.

This clone was seen only a few times. The genes are TRBV25-1 and TRBJ1-2, with D possibly TRBD1 on 5 matching bases. The CDR3 has 13 amino acids. Trimming left V 2 bases short and J 5 bases short, with 9 bases between. Germline V lookup: CDR1 MGHDK, CDR2 SYGVNS. CDR3 bases: TGTGCCAGCAGTGAAAATGGGGGTTATGGCTACACCTTC. This encodes CASSENGGYGYTF.

The chain uses TRBV7-9 and TRBJ1-3, with 9 bases that match TRBD1. The CDR3 loop spans 16 amino acids. CDR1 and CDR2 from the germline V gene are SEHNR and FQNEAQ (reference sequence). Trimming took 5 bases from V and 3 from J; bases not matched to a gene: 8. CDR3 bases: TGTGCCAGCAGCCAACCGGGACAGGGAATTGGAAACACCATATATTTT. Protein: CASSQPGQGIGNTIYF.

This chain joins TRBV23-1 and TRBJ2-7; D is perhaps TRBD1 or TRBD2 (5 bases each). TRBV23-1 is given ORF status, its function remaining uncertain. Deletions cut 0 bases from V and 0 bases from J, with 12 bases between. The CDR3 runs 16 residues. This chain's CDR3 is CASSQSPGASSYEQYV. The CDR3 nucleotides are TGCGCCAGCAGTCAATCCCCCGGGGCGAGCTCCTACGAGCAGTACGTC.

This chain uses TRBV19 with TRBJ2-5, with TRBD1 as a possible D gene (5 bases). Germline V gene data show CDR1 as LNHDA and CDR2 as SQIVND (reference sequence). The V gene lost 7 bases and the J gene lost 5 bases, with 14 bases spanning the gap. The CDR3 has 13 amino acids. The CDR3 loop is CASNQGKGETQYF. For the CDR3, the DNA is TGTGCCAGTAATCAGGGCAAAGGGGAGACCCAGTACTTC. The whole variable domain, remainder taken from reference TRBV19 and TRBJ2-5, is DGGITQSPKYLFRKEGQNVTLSCEQNLNHDAMYWYRQDPGQGLRLIYYSQIVNDFQKGDIAEGYSVSREKKESFPLTVTSAQKNPTAFYLCASNQGKGETQYFGPGTRLLVL.

This clone has only one observation. V gene TRBV9 combines with J gene TRBJ2-2, with 7 bases identical to TRBD1. CDR3 length: 15 amino acids. The V gene's germline CDR1 is SGDLS and CDR2 YYNGEE. The ends lost 10 bases at V and 5 bases at J; junction bases unmatched: 14. Written as DNA, the CDR3 is TGTGCCTCGAGAGGGGGCCCGGTGGATACCGGGGAGCTGTTTTTT. It is translated as CASRGGPVDTGELFF.

This chain connects TRBV19 to TRBJ2-5; perhaps D is TRBD1 or TRBD2 (5 bases each). From germline, CDR1 is LNHDA and CDR2 SQIVND (reference sequence). The CDR3 covers 15 residues. The ends were cut back, 1 base at V and 2 bases at J, with 11 bases in the middle. CDR3 coding DNA: TGTGCCAGTAGTATAGTTTGGGACCTACAAGAGACCCAGTACTTC. Its protein product is CASSIVWDLQETQYF.

The gene calls are TRBV4-3 and TRBJ1-1; D might be TRBD1 (5 bases). Trimming removed 4 bases at V and 0 bases at J, with 9 bases between. Germline V gene lookup returns CDR1 LGHNA and CDR2 YSLEER. CDR3 size: 14 residues. CDR3 bases: TGCGCCAGCAGCCTTGCAGGGTTGAACACTGAAGCTTTCTTT. Its protein product is CASSLAGLNTEAFF.